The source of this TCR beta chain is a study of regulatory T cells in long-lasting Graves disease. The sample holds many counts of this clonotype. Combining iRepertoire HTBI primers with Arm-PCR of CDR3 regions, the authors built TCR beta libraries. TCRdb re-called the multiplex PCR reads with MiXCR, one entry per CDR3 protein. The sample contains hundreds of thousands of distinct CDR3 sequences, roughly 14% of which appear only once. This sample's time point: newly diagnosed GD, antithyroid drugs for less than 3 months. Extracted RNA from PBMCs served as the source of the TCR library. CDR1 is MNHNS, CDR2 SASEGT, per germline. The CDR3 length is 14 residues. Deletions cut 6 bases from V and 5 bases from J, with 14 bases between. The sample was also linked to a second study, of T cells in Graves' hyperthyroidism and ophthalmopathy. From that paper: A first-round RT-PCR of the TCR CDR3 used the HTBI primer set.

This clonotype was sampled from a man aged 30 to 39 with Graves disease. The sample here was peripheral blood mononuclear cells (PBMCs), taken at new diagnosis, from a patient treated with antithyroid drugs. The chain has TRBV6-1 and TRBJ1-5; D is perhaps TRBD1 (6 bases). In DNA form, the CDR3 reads TGTGCCAGCAGCCCCCGCGGGGGGCATCAGCCCCAGCATTTT. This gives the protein CASSPRGGHQPQHF.